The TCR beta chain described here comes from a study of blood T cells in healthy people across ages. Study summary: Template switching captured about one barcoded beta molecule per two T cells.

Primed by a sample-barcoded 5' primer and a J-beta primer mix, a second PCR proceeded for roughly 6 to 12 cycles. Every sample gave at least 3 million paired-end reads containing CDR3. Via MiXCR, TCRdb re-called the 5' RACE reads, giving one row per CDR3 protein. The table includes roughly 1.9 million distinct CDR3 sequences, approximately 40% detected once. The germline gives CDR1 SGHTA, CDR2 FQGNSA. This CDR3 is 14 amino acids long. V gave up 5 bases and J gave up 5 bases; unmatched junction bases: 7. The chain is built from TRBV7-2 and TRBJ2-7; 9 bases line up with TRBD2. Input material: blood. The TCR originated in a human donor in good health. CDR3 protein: CASSASGGRNEQYF. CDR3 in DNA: TGTGCCAGCAGCGCGAGCGGGGGGCGCAACGAGCAGTACTTC.